Shown below are 30 T cell receptor beta chains from a single sample sequenced in a study of OX40 agonist ivuxolimab in advanced cancers. Library creation used the immunoSEQ multiplex PCR assay. This immuneACCESS table, as held by TCRdb, lists in-frame sequences with V and J called but not all clones. Of the missing ones, under half trace to an unresolved V gene in checked studies; the others have no known cause. The sample contains about 45,000 clones, approximately 90% of them found a single time. Clones ranked in the top ten supply over 15% of the sample. This specimen was CD4+ or CD8+ T cells sorted from blood, taken in a trial of the OX40 agonist ivuxolimab. Every receptor here comes from an adult with an advanced solid tumor such as melanoma, head and neck, liver or kidney cancer.

This chain uses TRBV13 with TRBJ1-1; D remains ambiguous. Germline lookup yields CDR1 PRHDT and CDR2 FYEKMQ (reference sequence). The V end was cut by 0 bases, the J end by 7 bases, with 9 bases between. This CDR3 comprises 13 residues. CDR3 bases: TGTGCCAGCAGCTTAGGTTGGGGAGGTGAAGCTTTCTTT. It translates to CASSLGWGGEAFF.

The V gene is TRBV27, the J gene TRBJ2-3; no definite D call. V gave up 2 bases and J gave up 4 bases, with 16 bases separating them. Per the germline V gene, CDR1 is MNHEY and CDR2 is SMNVEV (reference sequence). This CDR3 spans 16 amino acids. The CDR3 bases are TGTGCCAGCAGTTTAATGGCGCCATCGGGTGCAGATACGCAGTATTTT. Translation: CASSLMAPSGADTQYF.

This sequence joins TRBV7-6 and TRBJ2-7, with a possible D match to TRBD1 (5 bases). Germline V CDR1 and CDR2: SGHVS, FNYEAQ. The V end lost 0 bases, the J end lost 5 bases, and 11 bases lay between the germline ends. The CDR3 is 14 amino acids. The CDR3 DNA follows: TGTGCCAGCAGCTTAGCAGGGGCTATCGACGAGCAGTACTTC. As protein: CASSLAGAIDEQYF.

This clone was counted once. The chain uses TRBV11-2 and TRBJ2-3, with D possibly called TRBD1 or TRBD2 (5 bases each). This CDR3 is 15 amino acids long. V was trimmed by 1 base and J by 3 bases, leaving 11 bases between them. CDR1 and CDR2 from the germline V gene are SGHAT and FQNNGV. The CDR3 loop reads CASSLGYGGTDTQYF. Written as DNA, the CDR3 is TGTGCCAGCAGCTTAGGTTATGGGGGAACAGATACGCAGTATTTT.

This chain joins TRBV7-6 and TRBJ1-2; 7 bases agree with TRBD1. Unmatched junction bases numbered 9, after V lost 11 bases and J lost 3 bases. The germline gives CDR1 SGHVS, CDR2 FNYEAQ. The CDR3 is 13 residues long. CDR3 sequence (DNA): TGTGCCGTTAAGAGGGGGCTGGACTATGGCTACACCTTC. Protein product: CAVKRGLDYGYTF.

The chain employs TRBV21-1 and TRBJ1-1; TRBD1 is the table's D call and was not checked against the DNA. TRBV21-1 is described as a pseudogene. CDR3 length equals 14 residues. The CDR3 is CASTTFRRNTEAFF. In DNA, the CDR3 is TGTGCCAGCACCACCTTTCGCAGGAACACTGAAGCTTTCTTT.

The chain links TRBV4-2 to TRBJ2-3; 9 nucleotides align to TRBD2. Germline V gives CDR1 LGHNA, CDR2 YNFKEQ. V lost 1 base to trimming and J lost 7 bases; unmatched junction nucleotides: 3. The CDR3 covers 14 residues. The DNA for the CDR3 is TGTGCCAGCAGCCAAGGCGGGGGGGCGCATACGCAGTATTTT. It is translated as CASSQGGGAHTQYF.

This chain uses TRBV7-9 with TRBJ1-1, with D uncertain. The CDR3 has 16 amino acids. Trimming removed 5 bases at V and 0 bases at J, with 16 bases between. The V gene's germline CDR1 is SEHNR and CDR2 FQNEAQ (reference sequence). CDR3 nucleotides: TGTGCCAGCAGCCTCATCCCGGGGTCGATGAACACTGAAGCTTTCTTT. Amino acids: CASSLIPGSMNTEAFF. The variable domain in full, completed from reference TRBV7-9 and TRBJ1-1, reads DTGVSQNPRHKITKRGQNVTFRCDPISEHNRLYWYRQTLGQGPEFLTYFQNEAQLEKSRLLSDRFSAERPKGSFSTLEIQRTEQGDSAMYLCASSLIPGSMNTEAFFGQGTRLTVV.

This clone was recorded once. The rearrangement links TRBV7-6 to TRBJ2-1; 8 nucleotides agree with TRBD2. Germline CDR1 SGHVS, CDR2 FNYEAQ. The CDR3 extends over 16 amino acids. The J segment lost 2 bases and the V segment lost 1 base, leaving 4 bases of the junction unmatched. The CDR3 region has the DNA TGTGCCAGCAGCTTAGTGAGCGGGGGAACCTACAATGAGCAGTTCTTC. Translated, it gives CASSLVSGGTYNEQFF.

The gene calls are TRBV9 and TRBJ2-5, with 8 bases aligning to TRBD1. The CDR3 runs 14 residues. Germline V lookup: CDR1 SGDLS, CDR2 YYNGEE. Trimming took 4 bases from V and 5 from J; bases not matched to a gene: 7. The CDR3 region is CASSPRQGWETQYF. CDR3 sequence (DNA): TGTGCCAGCAGCCCCCGACAGGGGTGGGAGACCCAGTACTTC.

The chain uses TRBV28 and TRBJ2-5; maybe TRBD2 (6 bases). CDR1 MDHEN and CDR2 SYDVKM come from the germline V gene. V was pared by 6 bases and J by 1 base, with 12 bases between. CDR3 length: 14 amino acids. The CDR3 coding sequence is TGTGCCAGCAGCCAGACTAGTCCCCAAGAGACCCAGTACTTC. Protein product: CASSQTSPQETQYF.

A single count supports this clone. The chain combines TRBV27 with TRBJ2-7, with 11 positions matching TRBD2. The CDR3 runs 12 residues. Looked up from germline, CDR1 is MNHEY and CDR2 is SMNVEV (reference sequence). V lost 8 bases to trimming and J lost 7 bases; unmatched junction nucleotides: 4. The CDR3 nucleotides are TGTGCCAGCTCCATAGCGGGGGGGGAGCAGTACTTC. Its protein product is CASSIAGGEQYF.

The count of this clone is one. The genes are TRBV6-5 and TRBJ2-7; D might be TRBD2 (7 bases). V was shortened by 4 bases and J by 5 bases, with 18 bases between the two germline ends. The CDR3 totals 15 residues. Germline loops: CDR1 MNHEY, CDR2 SVGAGI. The DNA of the CDR3 is TGTGCCAGCAGTTCCACGGGGGGCGTAAGCCACGAGCAGTACTTC. Protein: CASSSTGGVSHEQYF.

CDR3 nucleotides: TGTGCCAGCAGTTATATAGCTGCAGATACGCAGTATTTT. It is translated as CASSYIAADTQYF. This rearrangement joins TRBV27 to TRBJ2-3; D is uncertain. Per the germline V gene, CDR1 is MNHEY and CDR2 is SMNVEV (reference sequence). V lost 4 bases, J lost 4 bases, and 9 bases lay in between. CDR3 length: 13 residues.

The CDR3 protein is CASSPLTDYGYTF. The CDR3 DNA is TGTGCCAGCAGCCCCCTCACAGACTATGGCTACACCTTC. This chain uses TRBV9 with TRBJ1-2; D gene uncertain. V was trimmed by 4 bases and J by 3 bases, leaving 10 bases between them. The CDR3 length is 13 residues. CDR1 and CDR2 from the germline V gene are SGDLS and YYNGEE.

The chain uses TRBV19 and TRBJ2-2; maybe TRBD2 (6 bases). Germline CDR1 LNHDA, CDR2 SQIVND (reference sequence). V lost 1 base to trimming and J lost 6 bases, with 6 bases between them. The length of the CDR3 is 13 residues. CDR3 in DNA: TGTGCCAGTAGTATAGGGAGGGCCGGGGAGCTGTTTTTT. Encoded protein: CASSIGRAGELFF.

The chain combines TRBV27 with TRBJ2-2; D tentatively fits TRBD1 or TRBD2 (5 bases each). The CDR3 contains 15 residues. Germline-derived CDR1 and CDR2 are MNHEY and SMNVEV (reference sequence). With 6 bases removed from V and 6 bases from J, the gap between germline ends came to 17 bases. The chain's CDR3 is CASSLGVLGAGELFF. The CDR3 DNA is TGTGCCAGCAGCCTAGGCGTTTTGGGGGCCGGGGAGCTGTTTTTT.

The rearrangement links TRBV21-1 to TRBJ2-7; TRBD1 is the table's D call, not checked against the DNA. TRBV21-1 is a pseudogene locus. The CDR3 length is 15 residues. CDR3 in amino acids: CASSDFRDRGGEQYF. The CDR3 coding sequence is TGTGCCAGCAGCGATTTCCGGGACAGGGGTGGCGAGCAGTACTTC.

CDR3 DNA sequence: TGTGCCAGCAGCTCAACCGGGGTTGGGGAGACCCAGTACTTC. It yields the protein CASSSTGVGETQYF. This chain connects TRBV13 to TRBJ2-5; D possibly corresponds to TRBD2 (5 bases). Trimming took off 4 bases at V and 5 bases at J, with 14 bases between the two ends. This CDR3 is 14 amino acids long. Germline V CDR1 and CDR2: PRHDT, FYEKMQ (reference sequence). The whole variable domain, remainder taken from reference TRBV13 and TRBJ2-5, is AAGVIQSPRHLIKEKRETATLKCYPIPRHDTVYWYQQGPGQDPQFLISFYEKMQSDKGSIPDRFSAQQFSDYHSELNMSSLELGDSALYFCASSSTGVGETQYFGPGTRLLVL.

The chain employs TRBV6-1 and TRBJ2-2, with no clear D. The CDR3 covers 14 residues. V lost 6 bases, J lost 6 bases, and 14 bases lay in between. Germline assignment: CDR1 MNHNS and CDR2 SASEGT. The CDR3 here is CASSQRGKPGELFF. The CDR3 nucleotides read TGTGCCAGCAGCCAACGAGGTAAGCCCGGGGAGCTGTTTTTT.

This clone was recorded only once. V gene TRBV7-8 combines with J gene TRBJ1-1; D may be TRBD1 (6 bases). The CDR3 contains 15 residues. Germline CDR1 reads SGHVS; CDR2 reads FQNEAQ. V was pared by 1 base and J by 3 bases, with 12 bases between. The CDR3 DNA is TGTGCCAGCAGCTTAGTTCCGGGGGCAGACACTGAAGCTTTCTTT. Protein: CASSLVPGADTEAFF.

This clone was counted only a few times. The chain recombines TRBV9 with TRBJ2-7, with 7 bases matching TRBD2. V shed 5 bases, J shed 2 bases, and the junction held 4 bases outside the gene matches. Germline CDR1 reads SGDLS; CDR2 reads YYNGEE. The CDR3 contains 13 residues. The CDR3 spells CASSSGSTYEQYF. CDR3 coding DNA: TGTGCCAGCAGTAGCGGGTCGACCTACGAGCAGTACTTC.

The chain is built from TRBV7-9 and TRBJ1-2; TRBD1 might be the D (5 bases). V dropped 6 bases and J dropped 6 bases, with 14 bases sitting between them. CDR3 length equals 13 residues. The germline V gene has CDR1 SEHNR and CDR2 FQNEAQ (reference sequence). CDR3 sequence reads: CASSYSTGHGYTF. Here the CDR3 DNA reads TGTGCCAGCAGTTATTCCACAGGACATGGCTACACCTTC.

The chain combines TRBV27 with TRBJ2-7, with D perhaps assigned TRBD1 or TRBD2 (5 bases each). The CDR3 spans 13 residues. Looked up from germline, CDR1 is MNHEY and CDR2 is SMNVEV (reference sequence). Trimming pared 6 bases from V and 4 bases from J, leaving 13 bases between. The CDR3 DNA reads TGTGCCAGCAGCCCCCTAGAGGGGTACGAGCAGTACTTC. Protein: CASSPLEGYEQYF.

The rearrangement links TRBV6-1 to TRBJ2-7, with D maybe TRBD1 (5 bases). Germline-derived CDR1 and CDR2 are MNHNS and SASEGT. CDR3 length: 13 amino acids. V lost 11 bases and J lost 1, with 15 bases in between. CDR3 in amino acids: CAVRSTASYEQYF. CDR3 bases: TGTGCCGTCAGGTCGACAGCTTCCTACGAGCAGTACTTC.

This sequence joins TRBV6-5 and TRBJ2-1; unclear D gene. Germline lookup yields CDR1 MNHEY and CDR2 SVGAGI. CDR3 length: 12 amino acids. V gave up 8 bases and J gave up 6 bases, with 11 bases separating them. CDR3 nucleotide sequence: TGTGCCAGCCGTCGGGTTAGCAATGAGCAGTTCTTC. Its translation: CASRRVSNEQFF.

J is TRBJ2-1 and V is TRBV21-1. TRBV21-1 constitutes a pseudogene. CDR3 length: 14 residues. CDR3 nucleotide sequence: TGTGCCAGCGGGGGACGGGACCGCCGCAATGAGCAGTTCTTC. It yields the protein CASGGRDRRNEQFF.

The rearrangement joins TRBV9 to TRBJ1-1; no clear D gene. CDR1 and CDR2 (germline): SGDLS, YYNGEE. V was trimmed by 4 bases and J by 9 bases, leaving 10 bases between them. This CDR3 has 11 amino acids. The CDR3 coding sequence is TGTGCCAGCAGCTCCGGGAGAAAAGCTTTCTTT. This sequence encodes CASSSGRKAFF.

The chain combines TRBV6-5 with TRBJ1-1; D is unresolved. CDR1 MNHEY and CDR2 SVGAGI come from the germline V gene. The CDR3 loop spans 13 amino acids. V lost 0 bases, J lost 7 bases, and 9 bases lay in between. The DNA of the CDR3 is TGTGCCAGCAGTTACTCGACCGGGTTTGAAGCTTTCTTT. Translating it yields CASSYSTGFEAFF.

This CDR3 is CASSGLGNEQFF. As DNA, the CDR3 is TGTGCCAGCAGCGGACTGGGGAATGAGCAGTTCTTC. This chain uses TRBV9 with TRBJ2-1; no firm D call. Germline V CDR1 and CDR2: SGDLS, YYNGEE. The CDR3 length is 12 residues. Trimming shortened V by 3 bases and J by 7 bases, and 8 bases separated the two germline ends.